The rows below give T cell receptor beta chains drawn from one sample of a study of blood T cell repertoires in COVID-19. The assay was immunoSEQ multiplex PCR, and TCRdb's table has in-frame clones only and misses some. The top ten clones hold 15% to 20% of a sample with about 200,000 clones, nearly 90% of them seen once. Sequencing was done on a sample of peripheral blood. Every receptor here comes from a man aged 45 to 65 with COVID-19, enrolled during active disease. Both conserved end residues are part of each CDR3. The order of the fields is D gene, J gene, V gene, CDR3 protein. D genes are given only for firm matches.

D: TRBD2; J: TRBJ2-3; V: TRBV4-2; CDR3: CASSQVALAGGTDTQYF
D: NA; J: TRBJ2-7; V: TRBV5-1; CDR3: CASSPGRGNSYEQYF
D: TRBD1; J: TRBJ2-3; V: TRBV7-9; CDR3: CASSLLTGSTDTQYF
D: TRBD1; J: TRBJ1-2; V: TRBV30; CDR3: CAWSRQGAVYGYTF
D: NA; J: TRBJ1-1; V: TRBV12-3/TRBV12-4; CDR3: CASTPFRGTEAFF
D: NA; J: TRBJ1-1; V: TRBV28; CDR3: CASSLLTGYTEAFF
D: NA; J: TRBJ2-1; V: TRBV5-8; CDR3: CASSLGGNEQFF
D: TRBD2; J: TRBJ2-1; V: TRBV7-3; CDR3: CASSLGGRYNEQFF
D: TRBD1; J: TRBJ2-5; V: TRBV28; CDR3: CASIQGGQGTETQYF
D: TRBD1; J: TRBJ1-5; V: TRBV4-2; CDR3: CASSPGQGAGSNQPQHF
D: TRBD1; J: TRBJ2-3; V: TRBV10-3; CDR3: CAISKDRGTDTQYF
D: NA; J: TRBJ1-2; V: TRBV5-6; CDR3: CASSLPGGAFYGYTF
D: NA; J: TRBJ2-7; V: TRBV5-6; CDR3: CASSPRGSSYEQYF
D: TRBD2; J: TRBJ2-3; V: TRBV5-1; CDR3: CASSLRAGNTDTQYF
D: TRBD2; J: TRBJ2-7; V: TRBV2; CDR3: CASTTPGLAGLEQYF
D: NA; J: TRBJ2-1; V: TRBV18; CDR3: CASSPRAGVSVNEQFF
D: TRBD1; J: TRBJ1-4; V: TRBV3-1/TRBV3-2; CDR3: CASSQEWAGTDNEKLFF
D: TRBD1; J: TRBJ2-7; V: TRBV27; CDR3: CASSARTGVRNEQYF
D: TRBD1; J: TRBJ1-6; V: TRBV28; CDR3: CASSLPPGQGASNSPLHF
D: NA; J: TRBJ2-1; V: TRBV19; CDR3: CASSITGRVWGEQFF
D: TRBD1; J: TRBJ2-3; V: TRBV2; CDR3: CASSLKGQGAKSGTQYF
D: NA; J: TRBJ2-5; V: TRBV7-9; CDR3: CASSSGTARAQYF
D: NA; J: TRBJ1-5; V: TRBV3-1/TRBV3-2; CDR3: CASSKDINQPQHF